This is a list of T cell receptor beta chains from one sample in a study of blood T cell repertoires in COVID-19. Clones were sequenced by immunoSEQ multiplex PCR, and TCRdb holds only the in-frame ones, with some missing. The sample carries over 200,000 clones, 85% to 90% recorded once. The specimen was peripheral blood. The receptors come from a woman aged 60-75 years with acute or convalescent COVID-19. The CDR3 runs from the conserved cysteine through the conserved F or W. Each record gives: V gene, D gene, J gene, clone size, CDR3 protein, CDR3 DNA. The D gene is left open where the match is weak. Only some rows state a clone size, as once, few, many or a class for expanded clones.

>TRBV5-1|NA|TRBJ2-3|NA
CASSFGGATDTQYF
TGCGCCAGCAGCTTTGGGGGGGCCACAGATACGCAGTATTTT
>TRBV7-9|NA|TRBJ2-2|NA
CASSLNAGVNTGELFF
TGTGCCAGCAGCTTAAATGCGGGTGTGAACACCGGGGAGCTGTTTTTT
>TRBV19|NA|TRBJ1-1|NA
CASSVLQGNTEAFF
TGTGCCAGTAGTGTCCTACAGGGCAACACTGAAGCTTTCTTT
>TRBV7-8|NA|TRBJ2-2|NA
CASREGQINTGELFF
TGTGCCAGCAGGGAGGGACAGATTAACACCGGGGAGCTGTTTTTT
>TRBV6-5|TRBD1|TRBJ2-2|few
CASKLTGGATGELFF
TGTGCCAGCAAGTTAACAGGGGGCGCGACCGGGGAGCTGTTTTTT
>TRBV14|TRBD1|TRBJ1-1|NA
CASSPQRGTVTEAFF
TGTGCCAGCAGCCCGCAACGAGGGACAGTTACTGAAGCTTTCTTT
>TRBV4-2|TRBD2|TRBJ2-1|NA
CASSLEGTRAYNEQFF
TGTGCCAGCAGCCTCGAGGGGACTAGAGCCTACAATGAGCAGTTCTTC
>TRBV9|TRBD2|TRBJ2-2|NA
CASSPLAANTGELFF
TGTGCCAGCAGCCCACTAGCGGCGAACACCGGGGAGCTGTTTTTT
>TRBV7-2|NA|TRBJ2-7|NA
CASSLLAYEQYF
TGTGCCAGCAGCTTACTAGCGTACGAGCAGTACTTC
>TRBV6-5|TRBD1|TRBJ1-4|NA
CASSLGQGAGVEKLFF
TGTGCCAGCAGTTTGGGACAGGGGGCAGGAGTTGAAAAACTGTTTTTT
>TRBV30|TRBD1|TRBJ1-2|NA
CAWSRTGEGYTF
TGTGCCTGGAGCCGGACAGGGGAAGGCTACACCTTC
>TRBV3-1/TRBV3-2|NA|TRBJ1-2|NA
CASSQEPRQSYGYTF
TGTGCCAGCAGCCAAGAACCCCGACAGAGCTATGGCTACACCTTC
>TRBV6-5|NA|TRBJ2-1|NA
CASRGRTPATNEQFF
TGTGCCAGCAGAGGAAGGACTCCCGCTACAAATGAGCAGTTCTTC
>TRBV11-3|NA|TRBJ2-7|NA
CANERAEGHEQYF
TGTGCCAACGAGCGGGCGGAGGGACACGAGCAGTACTTC
>TRBV28|TRBD2|TRBJ2-7|NA
CASSLSWTSGTGLYYEQYF
TGTGCCAGCAGTTTATCCTGGACTAGCGGGACTGGCCTTTACTACGAGCAGTACTTC
>TRBV4-1|TRBD1|TRBJ1-4|NA
CASSQDPITGTVSTATNEKLFF
TGCGCCAGCAGCCAAGACCCCATAACCGGGACAGTCTCTACTGCAACTAATGAAAAACTGTTTTTT
>TRBV18|NA|TRBJ1-1|NA
CASSSLPTDANTEAFF
TGTGCCAGCTCATCCTTACCGACAGACGCGAACACTGAAGCTTTCTTT
>TRBV6-5|NA|TRBJ1-2|NA
CASRRENRDHGGYTF
TGTGCCAGCAGAAGAGAGAACAGGGACCATGGCGGCTACACCTTC
>TRBV7-9|NA|TRBJ1-2|NA
CASSLASGGRDHGYGYTF
TGTGCCAGCAGCTTAGCCTCGGGGGGGAGGGACCACGGCTATGGCTACACCTTC
>TRBV18|TRBD1|TRBJ1-4|NA
CASSPLKPGGGKLFF
TGTGCCAGCTCACCACTTAAGCCAGGGGGCGGAAAACTGTTTTTT
>TRBV7-9|TRBD1|TRBJ1-2|once
CASSRQGFYGYTF
TGTGCCAGCAGCAGACAGGGGTTCTATGGCTACACCTTC
>TRBV6-5|NA|TRBJ1-3|NA
CASSYSQAYSGNTIYF
TGTGCCAGCAGTTACTCCCAGGCCTACTCTGGAAACACCATATATTTT
>TRBV19|TRBD2|TRBJ2-2|NA
CASSPINRFSGGTGELFF
TGTGCCAGTAGTCCCATAAACAGGTTTAGCGGGGGGACCGGGGAGCTGTTTTTT
>TRBV20-1|NA|TRBJ1-4|NA
CSARTTGKLFF
TGCAGTGCCCGAACAACGGGAAAACTGTTTTTT
>TRBV7-7|TRBD2|TRBJ2-5|once
CASSETSGSRETQYF
TGTGCCAGCAGCGAGACTAGCGGGAGCCGGGAGACCCAGTACTTC
>TRBV25-1|NA|TRBJ1-5|NA
CASSEWAGKSYIF
TGTGCCAGCAGTGAATGGGCGGGGAAGTCGTACATTTTT
>TRBV7-7|NA|TRBJ2-1|NA
CASSMVQGSEQFF
TGTGCCAGCAGCATGGTTCAGGGGAGTGAGCAGTTCTTC
>TRBV9|NA|TRBJ1-2|NA
CASSPSGGSNYGYTF
TGTGCCAGCAGCCCTAGCGGGGGTTCTAACTATGGCTACACCTTC
>TRBV30|NA|TRBJ1-2|NA
CAGAEGDNYGYTF
TGTGCCGGAGCGGAGGGCGATAACTATGGCTACACCTTC
>TRBV19|TRBD1|TRBJ2-1|NA
CASSIAGTGSYNEQFF
TGTGCCAGTAGTATCGCCGGGACAGGTTCCTACAATGAGCAGTTCTTC
>TRBV28|NA|TRBJ2-5|NA
CASSSPGGARGETQYF
TGTGCCAGCAGTTCCCCTGGGGGGGCACGAGGAGAGACCCAGTACTTC
>TRBV5-1|TRBD1|TRBJ2-1|NA
CASSPGQQRGNEQFF
TGCGCCAGCAGCCCGGGACAGCAAAGGGGCAATGAGCAGTTCTTC
>TRBV6-6|TRBD1|TRBJ1-1|NA
CASSNRGPRIAFF
TGTGCCAGCAGCAACAGGGGGCCCCGTATAGCTTTCTTT
>TRBV27|NA|TRBJ1-4|NA
CASSLRQNEKLFF
TGTGCCAGCAGTTTAAGACAGAATGAAAAACTGTTTTTT
>TRBV6-4|TRBD1|TRBJ2-3|once
CASSPRTGTADTQYF
TGTGCCAGCAGTCCCCGGACAGGGACAGCAGATACGCAGTATTTT
>TRBV6-5|TRBD2|TRBJ2-5|NA
CASSFGLAGGEETQYF
TGTGCCAGCAGTTTTGGACTAGCGGGAGGTGAAGAGACCCAGTACTTC
>TRBV19|NA|TRBJ1-3|once
CASGILPSRATGNTIYF
TGTGCCAGTGGGATACTGCCGAGCAGGGCAACTGGAAACACCATATATTTT
>TRBV18|TRBD1|TRBJ1-2|NA
CASSPPGQGISYTF
TGTGCCAGCTCACCTCCGGGACAGGGTATAAGCTACACCTTC
>TRBV2|TRBD1|TRBJ1-6|NA
CASMRQGSRSSPLHF
TGTGCCAGCATGAGACAGGGGTCTCGGAGCTCACCCCTCCACTTT
>TRBV19|NA|TRBJ2-5|NA
CASSIGNGGQETQYF
TGTGCCAGTAGTATAGGTAACGGGGGCCAAGAGACCCAGTACTTC
>TRBV24-1|NA|TRBJ2-1|NA
CATSDLGLNEQFF
TGTGCCACCAGTGACCTTGGACTAAATGAGCAGTTCTTC
>TRBV3-1/TRBV3-2|NA|TRBJ1-1|once
CASSQGPRLNTEAFF
TGTGCCAGCAGCCAAGGACCACGACTAAACACTGAAGCTTTCTTT
>TRBV18|NA|TRBJ2-7|NA
CASSPIDEQYF
TGTGCCAGCTCACCTATAGATGAGCAGTACTTC
>TRBV4-1|NA|TRBJ1-3|NA
CASSPPPGVVPISGNTIYF
TGCGCCAGCAGCCCTCCCCCAGGGGTCGTTCCGATCTCTGGAAACACCATATATTTT
>TRBV11-3|TRBD1|TRBJ2-1|NA
CASSTSTGFGNEQFF
TGTGCCAGCAGCACATCGACAGGGTTTGGCAATGAGCAGTTCTTC
>TRBV7-2|TRBD1|TRBJ2-1|NA
CASSYRQGALYEQFF
TGTGCCAGCAGCTACAGACAGGGGGCCTTATATGAGCAGTTCTTC
>TRBV6-2/TRBV6-3|TRBD2|TRBJ2-1|few
CASRLSGSYEQFF
TGTGCCAGCCGTTTAAGCGGGAGCTATGAGCAGTTCTTC
>TRBV6-5|TRBD1|TRBJ1-2|NA
CASSPGQGVYGYTF
TGTGCCAGCAGTCCGGGACAGGGAGTCTATGGCTACACCTTC
>TRBV10-1|NA|TRBJ2-2|NA
CASSESRGGNTGELFF
TGCGCCAGCAGTGAGTCGAGAGGGGGGAACACCGGGGAGCTGTTTTTT
>TRBV10-3|NA|TRBJ2-1|NA
CAISDGLAYNNEQFF
TGTGCCATCAGTGATGGGCTAGCGTACAACAATGAGCAGTTCTTC
>TRBV27|NA|TRBJ1-1|once
CASSRQAKPVEAFF
TGTGCCAGCAGTCGACAGGCGAAGCCTGTTGAAGCTTTCTTT
>TRBV5-1|NA|TRBJ1-6|NA
CASSFSRDSYNSPLHF
TGCGCCAGCAGCTTTTCCAGGGACTCCTATAATTCACCCCTCCACTTT
>TRBV7-9|TRBD1|TRBJ1-2|NA
CASSSLRDRVVYGYTF
TGTGCCAGCAGCTCGCTCCGGGACAGGGTTGTCTATGGCTACACCTTC
>TRBV5-1|TRBD1|TRBJ1-1|NA
CASSSGQLNTEAFF
TGCGCCAGCAGCTCGGGACAGCTGAACACTGAAGCTTTCTTT
>TRBV6-5|TRBD1|TRBJ2-1|NA
CASSYGVTGGGNEQFF
TGTGCCAGCAGTTACGGGGTGACAGGGGGCGGGAATGAGCAGTTCTTC
>TRBV21-1|NA|TRBJ1-2|NA
CASTEQGGNYGYTF
TGTGCCAGCACCGAACAGGGCGGGAACTATGGCTACACCTTC
>TRBV7-3|NA|TRBJ1-1|NA
CASSLVGDTEAFF
TGTGCCAGCAGCTTAGTTGGAGACACTGAAGCTTTCTTT
>TRBV10-1|NA|TRBJ2-1|NA
CASSESGNSYNEQFF
TGCGCCAGCAGTGAGTCCGGGAATTCCTACAATGAGCAGTTCTTC
>TRBV5-5|NA|TRBJ2-7|few
CASSLIVGRSYEQYF
TGTGCCAGCAGCTTAATCGTTGGCAGAAGCTACGAGCAGTACTTC